This T cell receptor (beta chain) came from a study of blood T cell repertoires in COVID-19. Across the study: Nucleic acid was either cDNA or gDNA, and it came from T cells, B-cell-depleted T cells, or PBMCs.

CDR1 is SGHRS, CDR2 YFSETQ, per germline. This CDR3 comprises 15 residues. V lost 0 bases and J 3 bases, leaving 12 bases between the germline ends. The authors' processing: Reference gene primer amplification gave nucleated cell count estimates. Method: immunoSEQ multiplex PCR; TCRdb's copy keeps in-frame clones and lacks some. The DNA gave D and trimming, while V, J and clone size come from that table. This sample carries 30,000 to 35,000 clones, 90% of them seen once, and the ten largest clones take roughly a fifth. This chain uses TRBV5-1 with TRBJ1-1; D gene uncertain. This receptor was obtained from a man aged 80 or over with acute or convalescent COVID-19. Material for sequencing was peripheral blood. The CDR3 DNA follows: TGCGCCAGCAGCTTGGACGGAGGTGCAGACACTGAAGCTTTCTTT. It encodes CASSLDGGADTEAFF.